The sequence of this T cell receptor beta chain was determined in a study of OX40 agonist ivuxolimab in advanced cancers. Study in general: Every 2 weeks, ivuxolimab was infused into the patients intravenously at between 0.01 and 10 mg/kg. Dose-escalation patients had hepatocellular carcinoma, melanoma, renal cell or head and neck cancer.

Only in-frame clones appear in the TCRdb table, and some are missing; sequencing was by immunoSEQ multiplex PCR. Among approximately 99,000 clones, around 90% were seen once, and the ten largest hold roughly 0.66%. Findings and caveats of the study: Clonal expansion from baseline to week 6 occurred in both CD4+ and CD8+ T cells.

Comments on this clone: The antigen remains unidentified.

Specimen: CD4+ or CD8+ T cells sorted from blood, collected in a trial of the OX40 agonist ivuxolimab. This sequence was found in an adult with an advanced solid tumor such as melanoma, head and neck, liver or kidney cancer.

This CDR3 is CAWSVGRANQPQHF. The CDR3 bases are TGTGCCTGGAGTGTAGGCAGGGCGAATCAGCCCCAGCATTTT. The chain joins TRBV30 to TRBJ1-5; the D gene is possibly TRBD1 (5 bases). CDR1 and CDR2 (germline): GTSNPN, SVGIG (reference sequence). V shed 0 bases and J shed 4 bases, with 10 bases lying between them. The CDR3 covers 14 residues.